The 20 T cell receptor beta chains below come from one sample, sequenced in a study of blood T cell repertoires in COVID-19. Measured with immunoSEQ multiplex PCR; TCRdb has only the in-frame clones, and not every one. The sample contains some 180,000 clones, roughly 85% of which appear only once. The sample was PBMCs or T cells enriched from blood (not recorded which). The receptors derive from a man in his forties who had recovered from COVID-19.

J is TRBJ1-2 and V is TRBV7-9; D ambiguous. V lost 0 bases and J lost 6, with 11 bases in between. Germline V CDR1 and CDR2: SEHNR, FQNEAQ (reference sequence). The CDR3 is 14 residues long. The CDR3 DNA sequence: TGTGCCAGCAGCTTAGCTTTTCCAGGTCATGGCTACACCTTC. Its translation is CASSLAFPGHGYTF.

The rearrangement uses TRBV30 and TRBJ2-7, with 7 bases lining up with TRBD1. J gave up 6 bases and V 0 bases, and 5 bases lay outside the gene matches. Germline CDR1 is GTSNPN and CDR2 is SVGIG (reference sequence). This CDR3 spans 13 amino acids. The CDR3 spells CAWSVVRGSEQYF. Here the CDR3 DNA reads TGTGCCTGGAGTGTAGTCAGGGGGTCCGAGCAGTACTTC.

The gene calls are TRBV4-1 and TRBJ1-5; a weak D match, TRBD1 (5 bases). Germline values: CDR1 MGHRA, CDR2 YSYEKL. CDR3 length: 15 amino acids. With 5 bases removed from V and 2 bases from J, the gap between germline ends came to 13 bases. CDR3 DNA sequence: TGCGCCAGCAGCGACAGCACTTCCCGCAATCAGCCCCAGCATTTT. It specifies CASSDSTSRNQPQHF.

This clone was seen at least ten times. The sample contains more than one DNA sequence encoding this CDR3. This sequence joins TRBV6-1 and TRBJ2-5, with 12 bases identical to TRBD2. J lost 2 bases, V lost 2 bases, and 0 bases had no gene match. The CDR3 totals 15 residues. Germline-derived CDR1 and CDR2 are MNHNS and SASEGT. CDR3 sequence (DNA): TGTGCCAGCAGTGAACTAGCGGGGGGGCAAGAGACCCAGTACTTC. Translation: CASSELAGGQETQYF.

This clone occurred once. The chain recombines TRBV2 with TRBJ2-7; 10 nucleotides match TRBD1. Germline values: CDR1 SNHLY, CDR2 FYNNEI. V was clipped by 6 bases and J by 9 bases; unmatched bases: 14. This CDR3 comprises 15 residues. The CDR3 spells CASSERGTGDARQYF. CDR3 in DNA: TGTGCCAGCAGCGAGAGGGGGACAGGGGACGCTCGGCAGTACTTC.

J is TRBJ1-1 and V is TRBV29-1, with D perhaps TRBD1 (6 bases). CDR3 size: 14 residues. The germline gives CDR1 SQVTM, CDR2 ANQGSEA. V lost 4 bases, J lost 1 base, and 13 bases lay in between. The CDR3 loop reads CSVAPDRPNTEAFF. The CDR3 region has the DNA TGCAGCGTTGCGCCCGACAGGCCGAACACTGAAGCTTTCTTT.

The chain's CDR3 is CASSLAVEGADTF. CDR3 nucleotides: TGCGCCAGCAGCTTGGCGGTGGAGGGGGCTGATACCTTC. The V gene is TRBV5-1, the J gene TRBJ1-2; 7 bases match TRBD1. J lost 14 bases, V lost 0 bases, and 10 bases had no gene match. The CDR3 covers 13 residues. The germline V gene has CDR1 SGHRS and CDR2 YFSETQ.

The chain couples TRBV24-1 to TRBJ2-7, with TRBD1 matching over 11 bases. V lost 4 bases and J lost 7; bases outside the gene matches: 5. The germline gives CDR1 KGHDR, CDR2 SFDVKD. The CDR3 is 14 amino acids. For the CDR3, the DNA is TGTGCCACCAGTGACCGGGACAGGGGGGGGGAGCAGTACTTC. Translating gives CATSDRDRGGEQYF.

The chain combines TRBV28 with TRBJ2-5; D may be TRBD2 (7 bases). There are 16 residues in the CDR3. V lost 8 bases and J lost 2, with 21 bases in between. Germline loops: CDR1 MDHEN, CDR2 SYDVKM. CDR3 bases: TGTGCCAGCCGCGGGGGCGGAGCGGGCAAACAAGAGACCCAGTACTTC. This sequence encodes CASRGGGAGKQETQYF.

The V gene is TRBV5-8, the J gene TRBJ1-1; TRBD1 aligns across 9 bases. The CDR3 is made up of 15 amino acids. The V segment lost 0 bases and the J segment 4 bases; nucleotides outside the gene matches: 4. Germline V gene sequence: CDR1 SGHTS, CDR2 YDEGEE. In nucleotides, the CDR3 is TGTGCCAGCAGCTTGGGGCTGACAGGGGGCACTGAAGCTTTCTTT. It yields the protein CASSLGLTGGTEAFF.

The chain combines TRBV12-3 or TRBV12-4 with TRBJ1-4, with D unclear. CDR3 size: 13 residues. V dropped 1 base and J dropped 5 bases, with 5 bases sitting between them. CDR3: CASSLGPNEKLFF. DNA of the CDR3: TGTGCCAGCAGTTTAGGGCCCAATGAAAAACTGTTTTTT.

V gene TRBV2 combines with J gene TRBJ1-1; 10 bases match TRBD1. The CDR3 is 14 residues long. Trimming removed 6 bases from V and 4 bases from J; junction bases left unmatched: 5. Germline V gene data show CDR1 as SNHLY and CDR2 as FYNNEI. Here the CDR3 reads CASSVRTGGTEAFF. In DNA form, the CDR3 reads TGTGCCAGCAGCGTGCGGACAGGGGGCACTGAAGCTTTCTTT.

The V call is TRBV27, the J call TRBJ1-5, with no clear D. Between the trimmed V and J ends, which lost 3 bases and 9 bases, there was a span of 9 bases. The CDR3 covers 12 residues. The germline V gene has CDR1 MNHEY and CDR2 SMNVEV (reference sequence). This CDR3 reads CASSFYTGPQHF. CDR3 DNA: TGTGCCAGCAGTTTCTACACGGGGCCCCAGCATTTT.

The V and J genes are TRBV6-5 and TRBJ1-2, with D hard to call. This CDR3 has 13 residues. The germline V gene has CDR1 MNHEY and CDR2 SVGAGI. Trimming pared 6 bases from V and 4 bases from J, leaving 12 bases between. The CDR3 DNA reads as TGTGCCAGCAGGGGAGGTCAACCCTATGGCTACACCTTC. It encodes CASRGGQPYGYTF.

This clone was seen once. The chain links TRBV12-3 or TRBV12-4 to TRBJ1-4; D might be TRBD1 (5 bases). With 6 bases removed from V and 5 bases from J, the gap between germline ends came to 10 bases. This CDR3 contains 13 residues. The CDR3 region has the DNA TGTGCCAGCAGAATGACAGAGAATGAAAAACTGTTTTTT. Protein product: CASRMTENEKLFF.

This clone came up a few times. The chain is built from TRBV19 and TRBJ1-2, with 7 bases that match TRBD1. CDR3 length equals 13 residues. Unmatched junction bases numbered 8, after V lost 5 bases and J lost 8 bases. Germline V lookup: CDR1 LNHDA, CDR2 SQIVND (reference sequence). The CDR3 sequence: CASSPDRAEGYTF. The CDR3 region has the DNA TGTGCCAGTAGTCCTGACAGGGCTGAGGGCTACACCTTC.

CDR3 DNA: TGCAACTCTTCTCAGCCCCAGCATTTT. Translated: CNSSQPQHF. The chain recombines TRBV20-1 with TRBJ1-5; D uncertain. Germline V gene sequence: CDR1 DFQATT, CDR2 SNEGSKA (reference sequence). This CDR3 comprises 9 residues.

This clone has more than one count but fewer than ten. This chain connects TRBV18 to TRBJ2-3, with D possibly TRBD1 on 6 matching bases. The length of the CDR3 is 14 residues. V was shortened by 4 bases and J by 0 bases, with 8 bases between the two germline ends. Per the germline V gene, CDR1 is KGHSH and CDR2 is LQKENI. CDR3 protein: CASSRTGSTDTQYF. In nucleotides, the CDR3 is TGTGCCAGCTCACGAACAGGGAGCACAGATACGCAGTATTTT.

The chain joins TRBV6-5 to TRBJ1-5; D may be TRBD1 (5 bases). The germline V gene encodes CDR1 MNHEY and CDR2 SVGAGI. There are 15 residues in the CDR3. Trimming stripped 8 bases from V and 6 bases from J, with 20 bases between. CDR3: CASGAKGLTFQPQHF. The CDR3 nucleotides are TGTGCCAGCGGGGCCAAGGGACTTACATTTCAGCCCCAGCATTTT.

The chain links TRBV5-1 to TRBJ1-2; 7 positions agree with TRBD1. V dropped 4 bases and J dropped 4; count of bases not matched to a gene: 7. CDR3 length equals 14 residues. Germline V gene lookup returns CDR1 SGHRS and CDR2 YFSETQ. The CDR3 coding sequence is TGCGCCAGCAGCCCCACGCAGGGGGGCTATGGCTACACCTTC. Its protein product is CASSPTQGGYGYTF.